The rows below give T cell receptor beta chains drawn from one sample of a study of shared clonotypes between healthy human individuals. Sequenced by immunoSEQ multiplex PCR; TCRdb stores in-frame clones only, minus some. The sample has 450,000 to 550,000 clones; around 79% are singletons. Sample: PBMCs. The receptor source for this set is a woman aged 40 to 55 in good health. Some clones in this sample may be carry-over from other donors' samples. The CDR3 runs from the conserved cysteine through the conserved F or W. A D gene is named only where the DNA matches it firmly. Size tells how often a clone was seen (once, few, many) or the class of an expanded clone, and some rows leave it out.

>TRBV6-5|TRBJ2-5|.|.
TGTGCCAGCAGAGCTTTTTGGAGACAAGAGACCCAGTACTTC
CASRAFWRQETQYF
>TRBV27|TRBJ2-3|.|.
TGTGCCAGCAGTTTAAAAGGAAAGGGCCCAGATACGCAGTATTTT
CASSLKGKGPDTQYF
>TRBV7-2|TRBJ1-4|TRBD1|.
TGTGCCAGCAGCTTAGGGACAGGGGGCGTTGAAAAACTGTTTTTT
CASSLGTGGVEKLFF
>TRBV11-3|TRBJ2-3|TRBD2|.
TGTGCCAGCAGCTTGGGACTACTCAGCACAGATACGCAGTATTTT
CASSLGLLSTDTQYF
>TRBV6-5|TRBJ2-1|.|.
TGTGCCAGCAGTAGATTAGCCGGCAATGAGCAGTTCTTC
CASSRLAGNEQFF
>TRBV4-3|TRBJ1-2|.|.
TGCGCCAGCAGCCAAGAAGTGGACACTAACTATGGCTACACCTTC
CASSQEVDTNYGYTF
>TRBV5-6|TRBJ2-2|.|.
TGTGCCAGCAGCCGGGGGCCAGCGGGAGGGGAGCTGTTTTTT
CASSRGPAGGELFF
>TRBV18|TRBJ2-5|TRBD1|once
TGTGCCAGCTCGCAGACAGGGGCCCAAGAGACCCAGTACTTC
CASSQTGAQETQYF
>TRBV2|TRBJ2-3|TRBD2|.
TGTGCCAGCAGCCGGACTAGCGGGGCAGATACGCAGTATTTT
CASSRTSGADTQYF
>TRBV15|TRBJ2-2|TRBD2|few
TGTGCCACCAGCAAGGGACTAGCGGGAGGGGCCACCGGGGAGCTGTTTTTT
CATSKGLAGGATGELFF
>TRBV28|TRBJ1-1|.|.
TGTGCCAGCAGTTTAGGGGCGGGAGACACTGAAGCTTTCTTT
CASSLGAGDTEAFF
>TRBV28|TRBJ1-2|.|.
TGTGCCAGCGCCCTCCGGGGGTCCAACTATGGCTACACCTTC
CASALRGSNYGYTF
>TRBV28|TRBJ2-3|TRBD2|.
TGTGCCAGCAGTTTAACTCGGACTAGCTATACGCAGTATTTT
CASSLTRTSYTQYF
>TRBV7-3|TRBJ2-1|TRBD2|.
TGTGCCAGCAGTCCTTATGCGGGAGGGTCCTACAATGAGCAGTTCTTC
CASSPYAGGSYNEQFF
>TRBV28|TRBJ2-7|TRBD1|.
TGTGCCAGCAGTTTATCTACAGGGGCTGGGGACAGTTACGAGCAGTACTTC
CASSLSTGAGDSYEQYF
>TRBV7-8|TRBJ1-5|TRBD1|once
TGTGCCAGCAGCCTCGCAGGGGGACCCAATCAGCCCCAGCATTTT
CASSLAGGPNQPQHF
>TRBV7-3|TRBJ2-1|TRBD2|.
TGTGCCAGCAGCTTAGAATTAGCGGGAGGCAATGAGCAGTTCTTC
CASSLELAGGNEQFF
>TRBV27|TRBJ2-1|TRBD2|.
TGTGCCAGCAGTCCCGGGACTAGCGGGAGGGGTGAGCAGTTCTTC
CASSPGTSGRGEQFF
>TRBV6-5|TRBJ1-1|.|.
TGTGCCAGCAGAAAGGATGGGATTATGAACACTGAAGCTTTCTTT
CASRKDGIMNTEAFF
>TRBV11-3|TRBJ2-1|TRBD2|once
TGTGCCAGCAGCAAGCGGGAGGATTTCAATGAGCAGTTCTTC
CASSKREDFNEQFF
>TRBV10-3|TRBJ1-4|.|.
TGTGCCAGCATGAGCAGGGCGAATGAAAAACTGTTTTTT
CASMSRANEKLFF
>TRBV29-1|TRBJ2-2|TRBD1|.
TGCAGCGTTGTATTACAGGGGCACGCCGGGGAGCTGTTTTTT
CSVVLQGHAGELFF
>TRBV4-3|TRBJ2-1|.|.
TGCGCCAGCAGCCAAGAACTGGTGAATGAGCAGTTCTTC
CASSQELVNEQFF
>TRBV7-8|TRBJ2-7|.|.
TGTGCCAGCAGCTTAGGCGGGAGAGGGGGGCTGGACGAGCAGTACTTC
CASSLGGRGGLDEQYF
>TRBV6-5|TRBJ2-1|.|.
TGTGCCAGCAGACGCGCGGACAGAAACAATGAGCAGTTCTTC
CASRRADRNNEQFF
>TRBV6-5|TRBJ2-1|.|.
TGTGCCAGCAGTCCAGGGAGTGAGCAGTTCTTC
CASSPGSEQFF
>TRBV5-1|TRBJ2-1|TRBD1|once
TGCGCCAGCAGCCGCCGGACAGGGGGCATCAACAATGAGCAGTTCTTC
CASSRRTGGINNEQFF
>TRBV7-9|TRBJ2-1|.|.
TGTGCCAGCAGCTTAGTGGCCCCTGAGAATGAGCAGTTCTTC
CASSLVAPENEQFF
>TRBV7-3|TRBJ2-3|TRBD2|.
TGTGCCAGCAGCTTAGATGGGACCGGGACTACGGCGATCACAGATACGCAGTATTTT
CASSLDGTGTTAITDTQYF
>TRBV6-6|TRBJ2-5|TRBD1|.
TGTGCCAGCAGTCCCCCCGGGACAGGGGAAGAGACCCAGTACTTC
CASSPPGTGEETQYF
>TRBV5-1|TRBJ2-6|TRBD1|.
TGCGCCAGCAGCTTGTATGGCGGACAGGGGAAAGCTGGGGCCAACGTCCTGACTTTC
CASSLYGGQGKAGANVLTF
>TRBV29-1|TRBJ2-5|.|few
TGCAGCGTTGAGGTTGGGGGGCGCGGCGGGGAGACCCAGTACTTC
CSVEVGGRGGETQYF
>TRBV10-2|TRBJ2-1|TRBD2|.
TGCGCCAGCAGTGAGTTAGCTAGCGGGGCATACAATGAGCAGTTCTTC
CASSELASGAYNEQFF
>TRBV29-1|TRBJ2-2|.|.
TGCAGCGTCACAGGCATACAGAACACCGGGGAGCTGTTTTTT
CSVTGIQNTGELFF
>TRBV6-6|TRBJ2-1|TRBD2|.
TGTGCCAGCAGGGGTAGCGGGAAGAGCTCCTACAATGAGCAGTTCTTC
CASRGSGKSSYNEQFF
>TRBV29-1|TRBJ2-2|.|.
TGCAGCGTTGTCGGGGGCACCGGGGAGCTGTTTTTT
CSVVGGTGELFF
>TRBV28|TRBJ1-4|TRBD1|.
TGTGCCAGCAGAACCGACAGGGGAGGAAGAGGAATTGAAAAACTGTTTTTT
CASRTDRGGRGIEKLFF
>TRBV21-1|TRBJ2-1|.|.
TGTGCCAGCAGCAAAGGGGGACAGGGGGGCCACAATGAGCAGTTCTTC
CASSKGGQGGHNEQFF
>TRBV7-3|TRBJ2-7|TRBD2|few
TGTGCCAGCAGCGCTACGGGACTAGCGAGCGAGCAGTACTTC
CASSATGLASEQYF
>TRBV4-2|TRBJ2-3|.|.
TGTGCCAGCAGCCAAGAAGGGAGCACAGATACGCAGTATTTT
CASSQEGSTDTQYF
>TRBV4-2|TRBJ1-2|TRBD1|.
TGTGCCAGCAGCCTTACAGGGGGAAGTGATGGCTACACCTTC
CASSLTGGSDGYTF
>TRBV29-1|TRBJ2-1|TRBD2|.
TGCAGCGCCCTAGCGGGAGGGTTCTATGAGCAGTTCTTC
CSALAGGFYEQFF
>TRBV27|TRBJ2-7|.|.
TGTGCCAGCAGAGTTTCCCGGCCCTACGAGCAGTACTTC
CASRVSRPYEQYF
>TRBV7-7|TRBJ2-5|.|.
TGTGCCAGCAGCTTAAGCGGGTTACAAGAGACCCAGTACTTC
CASSLSGLQETQYF
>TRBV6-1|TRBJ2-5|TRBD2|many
TGTGCCAGCAAATGGACTAGCGGTCAAGAGACCCAGTACTTC
CASKWTSGQETQYF
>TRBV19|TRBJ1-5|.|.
TGTGCCAGTAGTCTTGGTTCACAATCAGCCCAGCATTTT
CASSLGSQSAQHF
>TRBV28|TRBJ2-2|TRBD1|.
TGTGCCAGCAGGGACAGGGGCGGTGCCGGGGAGCTGTTTTTT
CASRDRGGAGELFF
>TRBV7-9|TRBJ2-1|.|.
TGTGCCAGCAGCTATACTCGGGACCTCTCCCCGAGATACAATGAGCAGTTCTTC
CASSYTRDLSPRYNEQFF
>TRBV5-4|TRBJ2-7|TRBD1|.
TGTGCCAGCAGCTCCCGGGACAGGGCTTCCAACGAGCAGTACTTC
CASSSRDRASNEQYF
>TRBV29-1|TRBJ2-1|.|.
TGCAGCGTTGAAGTGGCTAGGAGGAATGAGCAGTTCTTC
CSVEVARRNEQFF
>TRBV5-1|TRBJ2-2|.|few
TGCGCCAGCAGCTTGACGGTTGGCGGCACCGGGGAGCTGTTTTTT
CASSLTVGGTGELFF
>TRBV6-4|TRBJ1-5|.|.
TGTGCCAGCATCGGGCTCTTCGGGGTCCGAGATAGCAATCAGCCCCAGCATTTT
CASIGLFGVRDSNQPQHF
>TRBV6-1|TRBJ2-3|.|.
TGTGCCAGCATACGAACTACTACAGATACGCAGTATTTT
CASIRTTTDTQYF
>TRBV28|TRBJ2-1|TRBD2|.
TGTGCCAGCAGTCTGACTAGCGGGAGTTCTGAGCAGTTCTTC
CASSLTSGSSEQFF